This T cell receptor beta chain was sequenced in a study of shared clonotypes between healthy human individuals. Background on the study: Donors consisted of a couple of women and a few men between 18 and 49. General study points: Among non-shared clonotypes, generation probabilities were lower than among those shared by all four donors. The rarefaction results pointed to incomplete sorted-subset sequencing despite large depth.

Data came from immunoSEQ multiplex PCR; TCRdb stores just in-frame clones and leaves some out. Of 800,000 to 1,200,000 clones in the sample, about four fifths were seen once. V lost 10 bases and J lost 1; bases outside the gene matches: 17. CDR3 length: 18 amino acids. Germline V gives CDR1 MDHEN, CDR2 SYDVKM. With regard to this clone: No antigen is known for it.

The sequenced material came from memory CD4+ T cells from PBMCs. Subset specified: CD45RA-negative fraction. This receptor was taken from a man in his late teens or twenties in good health. Some clones in this sample may be carry-over from other donors' samples. The rearrangement joins TRBV28 to TRBJ2-2; 8 nucleotides match TRBD1. CDR3 amino acids: CATLGWSTGTGNTGELFF. CDR3 coding DNA: TGTGCCACCCTAGGATGGAGTACCGGGACAGGGAACACCGGGGAGCTGTTTTTT. Combining the CDR3 with reference TRBV28 and TRBJ2-2 gives the whole variable domain DVKVTQSSRYLVKRTGEKVFLECVQDMDHENMFWYRQDPGLGLRLIYFSYDVKMKEKGDIPEGYSVSREKKERFSLILESASTNQTSMYLCATLGWSTGTGNTGELFFGEGSRLTVL.